These T cell receptor beta chains were read from a single sample in a study of control samples from healthy donors and cancer patients. The protocol was immunoSEQ multiplex PCR, while the TCRdb copy is restricted to in-frame clones and leaves out a portion. The data hold under 300,000 clones, with more than 65% observed a single time. The sample comprised PBMCs. These receptors all stem from a woman aged 55-75 years with lung cancer. Both conserved end residues are part of each CDR3. D genes are given only for firm matches. Rows give clone size only sometimes, using once, few, many, or a class for an expanded clone.

TGTGCCAGCAGAGGGGACAGGGGCACTGGAAACACCATATATTTT	CASRGDRGTGNTIYF	TRBD1	TRBV2	-	TRBJ1-3
TGTGCCAGCAGACCGGGAGGCACAGGGGTCGAGCAGTACTTC	CASRPGGTGVEQYF	-	TRBV6-5	-	TRBJ2-7
TGTGCCAGCACCCAAGCGGGGGCCAGCTCCTACAATGAGCAGTTCTTC	CASTQAGASSYNEQFF	TRBD2	TRBV28	-	TRBJ2-1
TGTGCCAGTAGTCTACAGGACGGGAGTTATGGCTACACCTTC	CASSLQDGSYGYTF	-	TRBV19	-	TRBJ1-2
TGTGCCAGCAGCGAAAGCGGGAGTACCGACAATGAGCAGTTCTTC	CASSESGSTDNEQFF	TRBD2	TRBV9	-	TRBJ2-1
TGTGCCAGCAGTATAACGAGGGGAGATGAAGCTTTCTTT	CASSITRGDEAFF	-	TRBV5-4	-	TRBJ1-1
TGTGCCAGCTCCTATGGACAGGGGGCGAAGGGAGGCTACACCTTC	CASSYGQGAKGGYTF	TRBD1	TRBV18	-	TRBJ1-2
TGCGCCAGCAGCCGTCGGGACAGGGTATATAGTGGCAATTCACCCCTCCACTTT	CASSRRDRVYSGNSPLHF	TRBD1	TRBV5-1	-	TRBJ1-6
TGTGCCAGCAGTGAACCCCCCCCATTTTTGAACACTGAAGCTTTCTTT	CASSEPPPFLNTEAFF	-	TRBV6-1	-	TRBJ1-1
TGTGCCAGTAGTCGTACAGGGGGAGGGCAGCCCCAGCATTTT	CASSRTGGGQPQHF	TRBD1	TRBV19	-	TRBJ1-5
TGTGCCAGCAACTTTCCTAGCGGGGATCAAGAGACCCAGTACTTC	CASNFPSGDQETQYF	TRBD2	TRBV5-8	-	TRBJ2-5
TGTGCCAGTAGTATTTACGGCGGGAACGGGAATGAGCAGTTCTTC	CASSIYGGNGNEQFF	-	TRBV19	-	TRBJ2-1
TGTGCCAGTAGTATCAAGGGGAACTACGAGCAGTACTTC	CASSIKGNYEQYF	-	TRBV19	-	TRBJ2-7
TGTGCCAGCAGTCCGACAGGGCGGACCGGGGAGCTGTTTTTT	CASSPTGRTGELFF	TRBD1	TRBV6-5	-	TRBJ2-2
TGTGCCAGCAGAAATAGGGTCGGCACCAGGGAGCTGTTTTTT	CASRNRVGTRELFF	-	TRBV6-5	-	TRBJ2-2
TGTGCCAGCAGCTTAGGGGGGGTCTATGGCTACACCTTC	CASSLGGVYGYTF	-	TRBV11-2	-	TRBJ1-2
TGTGCCAGCAGCTTAGGGACGGCAGCGATCGGCGAGCAGTACTTC	CASSLGTAAIGEQYF	-	TRBV11-2	-	TRBJ2-7
TGTGCCAGCAGCCAAGATGGCGGGACAGGGGCCTCCCATAGTGGCTACACCTTC	CASSQDGGTGASHSGYTF	TRBD1	TRBV3-1/TRBV3-2	-	TRBJ1-2
TGTGCCAGCTCACCGACGGGCATACCGGGGACTGAAGCTTTCTTT	CASSPTGIPGTEAFF	-	TRBV18	few	TRBJ1-1
TGTGCCAGCAGTTTTTCCCGCACAGATACGCAGTATTTT	CASSFSRTDTQYF	-	TRBV6-6	once	TRBJ2-3
TGTGCCAGCAGCCTTAGACAGGGGGACGTCTCTGGGGCCAACGTCCTGACTTTC	CASSLRQGDVSGANVLTF	TRBD1	TRBV7-9	-	TRBJ2-6
TGTGCCAGCAGTAGAGCCGGAAACTATGGCTACACCTTC	CASSRAGNYGYTF	-	TRBV6-5	-	TRBJ1-2
TGTGCCTGGGACAGGGGATTGGGTTTGAGCAATCAGCCCCAGCATTTT	CAWDRGLGLSNQPQHF	TRBD1	TRBV30	-	TRBJ1-5
TGTGCCAGCAGTTTAATCATACAATACACCGGGGAGCTGTTTTTT	CASSLIIQYTGELFF	-	TRBV28	-	TRBJ2-2
TGCAGTGCTAGTGGACTAGCGGGAGCCTCCTACGAGCAGTACTTC	CSASGLAGASYEQYF	TRBD2	TRBV20-1	-	TRBJ2-7
TGTGCCAGCAGCCAAGGAATGGGACTCTACGAGTTT	CASSQGMGLYEF	-	TRBV3-1/TRBV3-2	-	TRBJ1-1
TGTGCCAGCAGCTTGGGGCAGGGGGTAAAGTATGGCTACACCTTC	CASSLGQGVKYGYTF	TRBD1	TRBV5-5	-	TRBJ1-2
TGTGCCAGCAGCGCCGACAGGAGTACCACCGGGGAGCTGTTTTTT	CASSADRSTTGELFF	-	TRBV6-6	-	TRBJ2-2
TGTGCCAGCAGTGACGGGGGAACTCAGCCCCAGCATTTT	CASSDGGTQPQHF	-	TRBV2	-	TRBJ1-5
TGCGCCAGCAGTGATAGAGGGGCATCACCCCTCCACTTT	CASSDRGASPLHF	-	TRBV10-2	few	TRBJ1-6
TGTGCCAGCAGTCTTGGACGCGGACTAGCGGGAGACGAGCAGTACTTC	CASSLGRGLAGDEQYF	TRBD2	TRBV28	-	TRBJ2-7
TGTGCCAGCACCCAATCACCGAGGGGCACTGAAGCTTTCTTT	CASTQSPRGTEAFF	-	TRBV28	-	TRBJ1-1
TGTGCCAGCAGCTTGCGGACCAGGGGAAATTCACCCCTCCACTTT	CASSLRTRGNSPLHF	-	TRBV7-3	few	TRBJ1-6
TGTGCCAGCATAAAGGGAATTAACTATGGCTACACCTTC	CASIKGINYGYTF	-	TRBV2	few	TRBJ1-2
TGTGCCACCAGCGCAGCCGGCGGCGGGCAGCCCCAGCATTTT	CATSAAGGGQPQHF	-	TRBV24-1	-	TRBJ1-5
TGTGCCAGCAGCCCCCGGGACAGGGGGTCCTACAATGAGCAGTTCTTC	CASSPRDRGSYNEQFF	TRBD1	TRBV7-2	-	TRBJ2-1
TGTGCCAGCAGTGGGGACAATTGGTCCTACGAGCAGTACTTC	CASSGDNWSYEQYF	-	TRBV2	-	TRBJ2-7
TGTGCCAGCAGCACTGGGGATCAGCCCCAGCATTTT	CASSTGDQPQHF	-	TRBV12-3/TRBV12-4	-	TRBJ1-5
TGTGCCAGCAGTGAAAAGACGGTCACCGGGGAGCTGTTTTTT	CASSEKTVTGELFF	-	TRBV2	-	TRBJ2-2